Listed below are T cell receptor beta chains from one sample, sequenced in a study of T cell repertoires in cytomegalovirus infection. TCRdb reprocessed the reads via MiXCR and lists one record per CDR3 protein. The sample shows approximately 180,000 distinct CDR3 sequences, 17% of them seen only once. The sample comprised CD8+ T cells from PBMCs. The source of these receptors is a human donor in good health (CMV status not recorded). Some clones in this sample may be carry-over from other donors' samples. CDR3s include the opening cysteine and the closing phenylalanine or tryptophan. Each record gives: CDR3 DNA, CDR3 protein, V gene, D gene, clone size, J gene. The D gene is left open where the match is weak. Clone size is not always given. Where it is, it says once, few, many or a class for expanded clones.

CDR3 DNA: TGTGCCAGCAGCTTAGAGCGGGGAGGGGATACGCAGTATTTT
CDR3 protein: CASSLERGGDTQYF
V gene: TRBV7-8
D gene: TRBD2
clone size: .
J gene: TRBJ2-3

CDR3 DNA: TGTGCCAGCAGCTTAGACCTACGGGCCGCTTTCTTT
CDR3 protein: CASSLDLRAAFF
V gene: TRBV7-9
D gene: .
clone size: .
J gene: TRBJ1-1

CDR3 DNA: TGTGCCAGCAGCTTAGGCCGGCGGAACACTGAAGCTTTCTTT
CDR3 protein: CASSLGRRNTEAFF
V gene: TRBV11-2
D gene: .
clone size: .
J gene: TRBJ1-1

CDR3 DNA: TGTGCCAGCAGCCGGGACAGGGCTTATGAAGCTTTCTTT
CDR3 protein: CASSRDRAYEAFF
V gene: TRBV12-3/TRBV12-4
D gene: TRBD1
clone size: few
J gene: TRBJ1-1

CDR3 DNA: TGTGCCAGCAGCTTAGTCCATGAGACCCAGTACTTC
CDR3 protein: CASSLVHETQYF
V gene: TRBV7-6
D gene: .
clone size: few
J gene: TRBJ2-5

CDR3 DNA: TGCGCCAGCACCGCCGGTTTGAACACTGAAGCTTTCTTT
CDR3 protein: CASTAGLNTEAFF
V gene: TRBV5-1
D gene: .
clone size: .
J gene: TRBJ1-1

CDR3 DNA: TGTGCCAGCGGGGGACTAGCGGAGACCCAGTACTTC
CDR3 protein: CASGGLAETQYF
V gene: TRBV7-2
D gene: TRBD2
clone size: .
J gene: TRBJ2-5

CDR3 DNA: TGTGCCAGCAGTTTATCGGTAGCGGGGTACACAGATACGCAGTATTTT
CDR3 protein: CASSLSVAGYTDTQYF
V gene: TRBV12-3/TRBV12-4
D gene: TRBD2
clone size: .
J gene: TRBJ2-3

CDR3 DNA: TGTGCCAGCAGTTCCGGACTAGCGGGGGTGACGCGTATAACCTACAATGAGCAGTTCTTC
CDR3 protein: CASSSGLAGVTRITYNEQFF
V gene: TRBV6-6
D gene: TRBD2
clone size: few
J gene: TRBJ2-1

CDR3 DNA: TGTGCCAGCAGCTCGGGACAGGGCGTGGGAGGCTACACCTTC
CDR3 protein: CASSSGQGVGGYTF
V gene: TRBV7-6
D gene: TRBD1
clone size: .
J gene: TRBJ1-2

CDR3 DNA: TGTGCCAGCAGGCGGGGGCCGCCCGATGAGCAGTTCTTC
CDR3 protein: CASRRGPPDEQFF
V gene: TRBV6-6
D gene: .
clone size: once
J gene: TRBJ2-1

CDR3 DNA: TGTGCCCGCAGTATCCAGCACGATAGCAATCAGCCCCAGCATTTT
CDR3 protein: CARSIQHDSNQPQHF
V gene: TRBV6-5
D gene: .
clone size: .
J gene: TRBJ1-5

CDR3 DNA: TGTGCCCGCAGTGTCTCCCGGGACAGGGGTAGGGCAAATCAGCCCCAGCATTTT
CDR3 protein: CARSVSRDRGRANQPQHF
V gene: TRBV6-2/TRBV6-3
D gene: TRBD1
clone size: .
J gene: TRBJ1-5

CDR3 DNA: TGTGCCACCAGTGAGGACATCAATCAGCCCCAGCATTTT
CDR3 protein: CATSEDINQPQHF
V gene: TRBV24-1
D gene: .
clone size: few
J gene: TRBJ1-5

CDR3 DNA: TGTGCCAGCAGCCCGGGGACAGGTCTAGACTACGAGCAGTACTTC
CDR3 protein: CASSPGTGLDYEQYF
V gene: TRBV28
D gene: TRBD1
clone size: few
J gene: TRBJ2-7

CDR3 DNA: TGCGCCAGCAGCCAAGACCTAGGGACCGCCTATAGGGAGCAGTACTTC
CDR3 protein: CASSQDLGTAYREQYF
V gene: TRBV4-1
D gene: .
clone size: .
J gene: TRBJ2-7

CDR3 DNA: TGTGCCACCAGCAGAGCGACGGTGAAGGGAGCTTTCTTT
CDR3 protein: CATSRATVKGAFF
V gene: TRBV15
D gene: .
clone size: few
J gene: TRBJ1-1

CDR3 DNA: TGTGCCAGCAGCCAAACAGGAAGCTCTGGGGCCAACGTCCTGACTTTC
CDR3 protein: CASSQTGSSGANVLTF
V gene: TRBV14
D gene: .
clone size: few
J gene: TRBJ2-6

CDR3 DNA: TGTGCCAGCAGCTTGACCCCAGGGCGAGATACGCAGTATTTT
CDR3 protein: CASSLTPGRDTQYF
V gene: TRBV7-6
D gene: .
clone size: few
J gene: TRBJ2-3

CDR3 DNA: TGTGCCAGCAGCCCGCCGGCTTTCTTT
CDR3 protein: CASSPPAFF
V gene: TRBV4-2
D gene: .
clone size: .
J gene: TRBJ1-1